The entry below describes one T cell receptor (beta chain). Its antigen is as yet unknown. Using immunoSEQ multiplex PCR, the repertoire was profiled, and TCRdb retains in-frame clones only, with some absent. This sample carries about 270,000 clones, around 92% of them seen once, and the ten largest clones take less than 0.6%. This specimen comes from a study of T cell responses to AZD1222 COVID-19 vaccine. The analysis combined second doses at about 4 or about 12 weeks. Overall study results and limits: Dominant at 160-218 and 743-854, vaccine-associated CD4 TCRs also spanned spike. Clonal diversity may have been underestimated in mostly white British donors.

Germline V gene data show CDR1 as SEHNR and CDR2 as FQNEAQ (reference sequence). CDR3 length equals 16 residues. The V and J ends lost 4 bases and 0 bases respectively, with 15 bases between them. This sequence was found in an adult who received the AZD1222 COVID-19 vaccine. The chain uses TRBV7-9 and TRBJ1-1, with D possibly being TRBD1 (5 bases). The sample in question was peripheral blood, obtained 28 days after the second AZD1222 dose. The CDR3 nucleotides are TGTGCCAGCAGCTCTCCTCCGGGGCGTGTGAACACTGAAGCTTTCTTT. Protein sequence: CASSSPPGRVNTEAFF.